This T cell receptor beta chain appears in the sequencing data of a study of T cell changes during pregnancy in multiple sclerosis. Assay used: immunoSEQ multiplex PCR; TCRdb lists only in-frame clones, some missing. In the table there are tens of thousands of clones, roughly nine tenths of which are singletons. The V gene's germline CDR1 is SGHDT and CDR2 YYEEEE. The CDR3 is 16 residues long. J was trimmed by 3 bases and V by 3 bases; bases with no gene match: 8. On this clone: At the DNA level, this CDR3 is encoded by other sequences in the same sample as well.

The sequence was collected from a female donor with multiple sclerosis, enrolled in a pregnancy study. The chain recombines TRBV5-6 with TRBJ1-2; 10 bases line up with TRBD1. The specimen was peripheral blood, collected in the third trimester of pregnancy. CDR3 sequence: CASSWGTGEDYYGYTF. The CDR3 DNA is TGTGCCAGCAGCTGGGGGACAGGGGAGGATTACTATGGCTACACCTTC. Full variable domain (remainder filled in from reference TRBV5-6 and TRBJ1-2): DAGVTQSPTHLIKTRGQQVTLRCSPKSGHDTVSWYQQALGQGPQFIFQYYEEEERQRGNFPDRFSGHQFPNYSSELNVNALLLGDSALYLCASSWGTGEDYYGYTFGSGTRLTVV.